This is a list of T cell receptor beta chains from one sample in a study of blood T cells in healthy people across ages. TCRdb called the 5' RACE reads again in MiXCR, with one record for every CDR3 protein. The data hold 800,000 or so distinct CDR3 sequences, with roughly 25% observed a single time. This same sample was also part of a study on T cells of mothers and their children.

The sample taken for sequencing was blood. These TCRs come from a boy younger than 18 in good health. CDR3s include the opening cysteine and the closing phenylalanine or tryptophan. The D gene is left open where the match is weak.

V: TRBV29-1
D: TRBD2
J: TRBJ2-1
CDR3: CSVDLAAPYNEQFF

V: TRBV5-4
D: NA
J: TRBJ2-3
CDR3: CASSDALRGGSGDTQYF

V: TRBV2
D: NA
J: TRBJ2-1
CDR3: CASTVEGGEQFF

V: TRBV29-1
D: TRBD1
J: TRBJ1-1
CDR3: CSVETGGWVNTEAFF

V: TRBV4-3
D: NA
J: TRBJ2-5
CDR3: CASSQDRLADQETQYF

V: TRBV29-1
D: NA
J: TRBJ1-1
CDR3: CSGRTGGEAFF

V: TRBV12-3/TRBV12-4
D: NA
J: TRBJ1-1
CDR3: CASKPGPNTEAFF

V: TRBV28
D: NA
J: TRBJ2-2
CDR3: CASSTPRDTGELFF

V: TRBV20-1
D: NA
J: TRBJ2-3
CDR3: CSARDYSRVGRGSDTQYF

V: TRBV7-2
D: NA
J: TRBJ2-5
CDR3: CASSSGLETGETQYF

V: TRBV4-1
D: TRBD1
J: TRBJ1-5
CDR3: CASSQRTGELWNQPQHF

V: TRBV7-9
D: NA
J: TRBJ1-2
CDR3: CASSFSDGNYGYTF

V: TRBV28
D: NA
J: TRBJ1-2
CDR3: CASSLETGPDYGYTF

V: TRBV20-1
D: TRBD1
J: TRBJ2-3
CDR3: CSAPRDSSADTQYF

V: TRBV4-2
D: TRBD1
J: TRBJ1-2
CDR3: CASSQGDRDLPNYGYTF

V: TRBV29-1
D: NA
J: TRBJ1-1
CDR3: CSVAGLAEAFF

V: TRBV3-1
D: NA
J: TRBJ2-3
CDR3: CASRPRVGSADTQYF

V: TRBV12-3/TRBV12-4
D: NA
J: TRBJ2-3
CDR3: CASSLEATQYF

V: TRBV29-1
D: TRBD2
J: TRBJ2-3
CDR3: CSVLLAGVTDTQYF

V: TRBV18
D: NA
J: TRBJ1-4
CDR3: CASSPTRGNEKLFF

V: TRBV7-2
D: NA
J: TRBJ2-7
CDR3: CASSLMQGSYEQYF

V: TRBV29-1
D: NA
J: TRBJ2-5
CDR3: CSVTGQGLAETQYF

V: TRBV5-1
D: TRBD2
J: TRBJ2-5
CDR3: CASSITSGSSYNGRFF

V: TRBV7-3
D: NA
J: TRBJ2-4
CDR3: CASSSGRGPSVTKNIQYF

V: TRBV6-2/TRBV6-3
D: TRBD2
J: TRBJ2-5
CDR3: CASSYSRVGGLQETQYF

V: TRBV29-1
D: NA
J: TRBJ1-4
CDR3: CSVEGVATNEKLFF

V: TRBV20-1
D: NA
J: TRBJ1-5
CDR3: CSARAQPGTPQHF

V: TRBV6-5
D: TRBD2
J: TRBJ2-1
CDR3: CASSGGGARNEQFF